The present T cell receptor (beta chain) was sequenced within a study of shared clonotypes between healthy human individuals. Study observations and caveats: Sampling included only blood; tissue repertoires likely differ.

For this clone: Its antigen remains unknown.

CDR3 length equals 15 residues. CDR1 and CDR2 (germline): MDHEN, SYDVKM. The germline V and J ends were trimmed by 7 bases and 6 bases, with 21 bases remaining between them. At deep level, the assay was performed. Assay: immunoSEQ multiplex PCR; the TCRdb copy retains only in-frame clones and omits some. The sample gives 2,500,000 or so clones, around 92% of which show up once; 0.37% is in the top ten. This receptor was taken from a man aged 18 to 29 in good health. Some clones in this sample may be carry-over from other donors' samples. The chain recombines TRBV28 with TRBJ1-2; D is perhaps TRBD1 (5 bases). Material: naive CD4+ T cells from PBMCs. The subset here: CD45RA+ positively selected. In DNA form, the CDR3 reads TGTGCCAGCATTTCGGGACGGGTCTTATGGGATGGCTACACCTTC. Amino acid sequence: CASISGRVLWDGYTF.